Following are 9 T cell receptor beta chains from one sample sequenced in a study of T cell responses to AZD1222 COVID-19 vaccine. Produced via immunoSEQ multiplex PCR; TCRdb's table is partial and in-frame only. This sample's clone table lists 150,000 or so clones. The sequencing input was peripheral blood. These receptors were taken from an adult in good health.

The chain's CDR3 is CASSRGGRNTEAFF. Written as DNA, the CDR3 is TGTGCCAGCTCACGGGGGGGTCGGAACACTGAAGCTTTCTTT. The rearrangement joins TRBV18 to TRBJ1-1; D is perhaps TRBD1 (5 bases). The V end lost 4 bases, the J end lost 1 base, and 10 bases lay between the germline ends. The germline V gene encodes CDR1 KGHSH and CDR2 LQKENI. The CDR3 covers 14 residues.

The chain is built from TRBV19 and TRBJ2-5; 7 bases match TRBD1. The CDR3 is 13 residues long. The germline V gene has CDR1 LNHDA and CDR2 SQIVND (reference sequence). J lost 4 bases, V lost 6 bases, and 5 bases had no gene match. CDR3 coding DNA: TGTGCCAGTAGCACGGGACAGATAGAGACCCAGTACTTC. This translates into CASSTGQIETQYF.

The chain recombines TRBV4-1 with TRBJ1-1; 9 bases agree with TRBD1. CDR1 MGHRA and CDR2 YSYEKL come from the germline V gene. The junction had 12 bases not matched to a gene; V was cut back by 2 bases and J by 5 bases. CDR3 length: 17 amino acids. CDR3 sequence: CASSQSGTGRRRTEAFF. CDR3 sequence (DNA): TGCGCCAGCAGCCAATCCGGGACAGGGAGAAGGAGGACTGAAGCTTTCTTT.

This rearrangement joins TRBV4-2 to TRBJ2-2; 14 bases map to TRBD2. V was pared by 4 bases and J by 1 base, with 17 bases of the junction left unmatched. Germline V gives CDR1 LGHNA, CDR2 YNFKEQ. This CDR3 contains 22 residues. CDR3 bases: TGTGCCAGCAGCCGAGGTCTCAGAAAAGGACTAGCGGGGGGCGGGAACACCGGGGAGCTGTTTTTT. Encoded protein: CASSRGLRKGLAGGGNTGELFF.

V gene TRBV5-1 combines with J gene TRBJ1-2; D gene unclear. Trimming took off 0 bases at V and 7 bases at J, with 13 bases between the two ends. The CDR3 has 14 residues. Germline V gives CDR1 SGHRS, CDR2 YFSETQ. For the CDR3, the DNA is TGCGCCAGCAGCTTGGTGGACCCAGCGAGTGGCTACACCTTC. As protein: CASSLVDPASGYTF. The full variable domain, its missing parts supplied by reference TRBV5-1 and TRBJ1-2, is KAGVTQTPRYLIKTRGQQVTLSCSPISGHRSVSWYQQTPGQGLQFLFEYFSETQRNKGNFPGRFSGRQFSNSRSEMNVSTLELGDSALYLCASSLVDPASGYTFGSGTRLTVV.

The genes are TRBV28 and TRBJ2-3; 16 bases are a match to TRBD2. The CDR3 is 19 residues long. The junction had 12 bases not matched to a gene; V was cut back by 6 bases and J by 3 bases. Germline V gives CDR1 MDHEN, CDR2 SYDVKM. Here the CDR3 DNA reads TGTGCCAGCAGCTCCCCTCCGGGACTAGCGGGGGGGAGTACAGATACGCAGTATTTT. Translation gives CASSSPPGLAGGSTDTQYF.

The V and J genes are TRBV4-2 and TRBJ2-7; a weak D match, TRBD2 (5 bases). The V and J ends lost 0 bases and 0 bases respectively, with 12 bases between them. CDR1 is LGHNA, CDR2 YNFKEQ, per germline. The CDR3 is made up of 16 amino acids. In DNA, the CDR3 is TGTGCCAGCAGCCAAGACGAGGGCCTCAACTCCTACGAGCAGTACTTC. Translation: CASSQDEGLNSYEQYF.

The genes are TRBV4-2 and TRBJ2-5; D is ambiguous. Germline assignment: CDR1 LGHNA and CDR2 YNFKEQ. V lost 4 bases and J 4 bases, leaving 16 bases between the germline ends. The CDR3 sequence is 15 residues long. The CDR3 nucleotides are TGTGCCAGCAGCCCTGGTACTCGGCCGGGAGAGACCCAGTACTTC. Its protein product is CASSPGTRPGETQYF.

The V call is TRBV4-1, the J call TRBJ1-5; D gene ambiguous. V lost 0 bases and J lost 1, with 10 bases in between. This CDR3 is built from 16 residues. Germline loops: CDR1 MGHRA, CDR2 YSYEKL. The DNA of the CDR3 is TGCGCCAGCAGCCAAGAGCCGGGTAGAAGCAATCAGCCCCAGCATTTT. Encoded protein: CASSQEPGRSNQPQHF.